This T cell receptor (beta chain) was identified during a study of shared clonotypes between healthy human individuals. General study results and limits: Shared clonotypes: 4.5% to 5% naive CD4, about 4% naive CD8, about 2.2% memory CD4, 0.4% to 0.45% memory CD8. Generally, naive subsets came out with larger estimated richness than memory subsets.

This CDR3 is built from 14 residues. Germline CDR1 and CDR2: MDHEN and SYDVKM. The germline V and J ends were trimmed by 3 bases and 1 base, with 10 bases remaining between them. With respect to this clone: Its matching antigen is unknown. The same CDR3 is also encoded by other DNA sequences in this sample.

Negatively enriched CD4+ T cells were divided by CD45RA into naive and memory. Sorted-subset replicate PCR reactions were performed with about 190 ng DNA, corresponding to 25,000 to 35,000 T cell genomes. The method was immunoSEQ multiplex PCR; TCRdb's version includes in-frame clones alone and lacks a portion of them. This table has around 2.5 million clones, approximately 94% appearing once. This sequence originates from a man between 18 and 29 years old in good health. Some clones in this sample may be carry-over from other donors' samples. The sequencing input was naive CD4+ T cells from PBMCs. Documented subset: CD45RA+ positively selected. The rearrangement uses TRBV28 and TRBJ2-7; D is uncertain. The CDR3 region is CASSLVQSSYEQYF. DNA for the CDR3: TGTGCCAGCAGTTTGGTGCAGTCGTCCTACGAGCAGTACTTC. Using reference TRBV28 and TRBJ2-7 for the parts outside the CDR3, the full variable domain is DVKVTQSSRYLVKRTGEKVFLECVQDMDHENMFWYRQDPGLGLRLIYFSYDVKMKEKGDIPEGYSVSREKKERFSLILESASTNQTSMYLCASSLVQSSYEQYFGPGTRLTVT.